Below are 8 T cell receptor beta chains sequenced from a single sample in a study of CD8 T cells in ankylosing spondylitis. Regarding the study as a whole: Ankylosing spondylitis blood appeared to be characterized by a TCR beta motif of fewer than ten highly homologous variants.

These receptors' targets are unknown. TCRdb used MiXCR to reprocess the 5' RACE reads, holding one entry per CDR3 protein. The table has hundreds of thousands of distinct CDR3 sequences, around 11% seen once. Sequencing was performed on blood, either unsorted or a sorted T cell fraction (not recorded which). Receptor source: a male donor with ankylosing spondylitis.

This chain uses TRBV18 with TRBJ2-5; D is undetermined. V dropped 0 bases and J dropped 9 bases, with 11 bases sitting between them. CDR1 is KGHSH, CDR2 LQKENI, per germline. The CDR3 runs to 13 residues. As DNA, the CDR3 is TGTGCCAGCTCACCACCGTACAGCTCGGCCCAGTACTTC. Protein: CASSPPYSSAQYF.

This clonotype was counted only a few times. V and J are TRBV6-1 and TRBJ2-3; tentative D call: TRBD2 (5 bases). This CDR3 is built from 16 residues. Per germline, CDR1 MNHNS and CDR2 SASEGT. V shed 4 bases and J shed 1 base, with 15 bases lying between them. In nucleotides, the CDR3 is TGTGCCAGCAGTGTAGAAAGGACTGCCGGCACAGATACGCAGTATTTT. Protein product: CASSVERTAGTDTQYF.

This clonotype was counted only a few times. The chain employs TRBV2 and TRBJ2-2; tentative D call: TRBD2 (5 bases). The V gene lost 6 bases and the J gene lost 0 bases, with 11 bases spanning the gap. Germline V gene lookup returns CDR1 SNHLY and CDR2 FYNNEI. CDR3 length equals 15 residues. The CDR3 reads CASRRDYANTGELFF. CDR3 nucleotides: TGTGCCAGCAGGCGAGACTACGCGAACACCGGGGAGCTGTTTTTT. The full variable domain, completed using reference TRBV2 and TRBJ2-2, is EPEVTQTPSHQVTQMGQEVILRCVPISNHLYFYWYRQILGQKVEFLVSFYNNEISEKSEIFDDQFSVERPDGSNFTLKIRSTKLEDSAMYFCASRRDYANTGELFFGEGSRLTVL.

This clonotype was detected only a few times. This chain joins TRBV12-3 or TRBV12-4 and TRBJ2-7, with a possible D match to TRBD1 (6 bases). The V end was cut by 3 bases, the J end by 3 bases, with 15 bases between. This CDR3 is 15 amino acids long. The CDR3 loop is CASSFWDTIGYEQYF. The CDR3 DNA reads TGTGCCAGCAGTTTTTGGGACACCATCGGCTACGAGCAGTACTTC.

This clonotype was found a few times. The chain recombines TRBV27 with TRBJ2-1; D is perhaps TRBD2 (5 bases). Germline values: CDR1 MNHEY, CDR2 SMNVEV (reference sequence). Trimming shortened V by 6 bases and J by 0 bases, and 15 bases separated the two germline ends. This CDR3 contains 16 residues. This chain's CDR3 is CASRLGVDSSYNEQFF. The CDR3, as DNA: TGTGCCAGCAGACTCGGGGTGGATAGCTCCTACAATGAGCAGTTCTTC.

This clonotype has a handful of counts. The genes are TRBV12-3 or TRBV12-4 and TRBJ2-2, with 8 bases identical to TRBD2. V shed 5 bases and J 5 bases; nucleotides not matched to a gene: 4. CDR3 length: 14 residues. CDR3 DNA sequence: TGTGCCAGCAGTCCAGGACTAGCTACCGGGGAGCTGTTTTTT. The encoded protein is CASSPGLATGELFF.

This clonotype was seen only a few times. The chain recombines TRBV20-1 with TRBJ2-5; tentative D call: TRBD1 (6 bases). The germline V and J ends were trimmed by 3 bases and 4 bases, with 15 bases remaining between them. The germline gives CDR1 DFQATT, CDR2 SNEGSKA (reference sequence). CDR3 size: 14 residues. The CDR3 spells CSASGQGSGETQYF. Here the CDR3 DNA reads TGCAGTGCTAGCGGCCAGGGGAGTGGAGAGACCCAGTACTTC.

This clonotype was recorded a few times. The chain combines TRBV20-1 with TRBJ2-5; D is unclear. This CDR3 region has 13 residues. Trimming pared 3 bases from V and 2 bases from J, leaving 10 bases between. Germline values: CDR1 DFQATT, CDR2 SNEGSKA (reference sequence). Written as DNA, the CDR3 is TGCAGTGCTAGTACCACACTTCAAGAGACCCAGTACTTC. Amino acid sequence: CSASTTLQETQYF.